This TCR beta chain appears in the sequencing data of a study of regulatory T cells in long-lasting Graves disease (TCRdb year 2021). At the level of the whole study: Patients with newly diagnosed Graves' disease had been on antithyroid drugs for under 3 months. A total of roughly 35 samples underwent TCR sequencing: about 13 from persistent and roughly 20 from newly diagnosed Graves' disease patients. The study was conducted in China and was registered as a clinical trial. Peripheral blood TCR sequencing and RNA sequencing compared persistent Graves' disease patients with newly diagnosed Graves' disease patients. Results and caveats for the whole study, not just this receptor: Only the TCR beta chain was sequenced and analyzed. Only peripheral blood was studied, because thyroid tissue, the primary lesion, was inaccessible. As a limitation, the authors acknowledged that the small sample size may reduce accuracy. Preferential use of TRBV28, TRBJ1-2 and TRBJ2-5 was observed in persistent disease, whereas TRBV20-1 and TRBJ2-1 were favored in newly diagnosed disease. More public clonotypes were shared among persistent patients (over 2,500) than among newly diagnosed patients (roughly 1,000). Compared with newly diagnosed patients, patients with persistent Graves' disease had lower TCR Shannon entropy and fewer highly expanded clones, which suggests clonal expansion.

The CDR3 starts with the cysteine, ends with the phenylalanine, and has 14 residues. The DNA shown is the 42-base CDR3, in frame from base 1. Taken from the germline V gene, the CDR1 and CDR2 loops are KGHSH and LQKENI. V loses 3 bases, J loses 3 bases, and the germline ends lie 11 bases apart. Ten or more counts support this clonotype. Its recognized antigen is unknown. It has no much larger one-base neighbor in the sample; base qualities were not kept. The time point label for this specimen denotes: newly diagnosed GD, antithyroid drugs for less than 3 months. RNA was extracted from PBMCs in TRIzol for both TCR sequencing and RNA sequencing. The diagnosis of Graves' disease was made according to American Thyroid Association guidelines. Recruitment of patients was carried out at an endocrinology department in Xi'an, China. Each patient gave 7.5 to 10 milliliters of peripheral blood, collected in an EDTA anticoagulant tube. PBMCs were isolated by Ficoll Paque Plus density gradient separation without further T cell sorting. RNA quality was checked with an Agilent 2100 Bioanalyzer and agarose gel, and concentration with a NanoDrop 2000.

The library was produced with multiplex PCR. TCRdb lists the instrument as Illumina HiSeq 4000. iRepertoire HTBI primers and Arm-PCR amplification of CDR3 regions were used to construct TCR beta libraries. Before sequencing, the PCR products underwent gel purification. The study's own analysis went as follows. A total of under 80 TRBV and about 13 TRBJ segments were identified across samples and were used for gene usage analysis of CDR3 amino acid clonotypes. COPE and FqMerger were used to merge the filtered high-quality paired reads into contigs. Contigs were aligned with BLAST to IMGT TRBV, TRBD and TRBJ reference genes, and CDR3 was defined per IMGT. Clonotypes above 0.1% frequency were classified as highly expanded clones. Shannon entropy was used to measure repertoire diversity, and the Gini coefficient was used to measure V-J evenness. A clonotype found in more than one individual was treated as public. The public reads were run again by TCRdb, first through fastp at Q25 and then through MiXCR, and only productive beta chains were kept. CDR3 protein sequences are deduplicated, and each keeps its most common genes and DNA. It is TCRdb's table, rather than the study itself, that gives the V and J calls and clone size. This sample gives about 440,000 distinct CDR3 sequences in total; approximately 15% of them show up just once. Approximately 15% of the sample is held by the ten biggest clonotypes.

These same data were also listed under a study on T cells in Graves' hyperthyroidism and ophthalmopathy. The second study reports: A patient counted as having stable Graves' hyperthyroidism if no progression to ophthalmopathy occurred over 18 months of follow-up. Hyperthyroidism patients were newly diagnosed, had a disease duration of under 2 months, and were aged 18 to 65 years. Any patient with an uncontrolled infection, another autoimmune disease, pregnancy or lactation was excluded. Diagnoses relied on clinical symptoms, serum thyroxine and TRAb, thyroid ultrasound and orbital computed tomography. A first-round RT-PCR of the TCR CDR3 used the HTBI primer set with the Qiagen OneStep RT-PCR kit. Blood samples also contained most of the expanded thyroid clonotypes (frequency above 0.001), which suggests that blood repertoires may reflect thyroid immune responses. Ophthalmopathy was separated from stable hyperthyroidism by a 13 V-J signature model, with 85% to 90% sensitivity and about 81% specificity obtained in cross-validation and 80%/75% obtained in testing. In validation, the model predicted progression to ophthalmopathy with approximately 71% sensitivity and approximately 78% specificity, a median of approximately 6.5 months before onset. To identify TCR V-J signatures that set the groups apart, the researchers used a discovery cohort of 100 or so patients, made up of around 40 with Graves' ophthalmopathy and about 59 with stable Graves' hyperthyroidism. Whether ophthalmopathy could be predicted prospectively was tested in an independent validation cohort made up of 18 to 20 hyperthyroidism patients plus 17 patients who later progressed to ophthalmopathy. The approximately 98 discovery patients were randomly divided into training and test sets at a 7:3 ratio. The study also compared thyroid tissue and blood T-cell repertoires from several Graves' hyperthyroidism patients. After blood sampling, hyperthyroidism patients were treated with methimazole at a starting dose of 30 mg daily, and ophthalmopathy patients were treated with high-dose intravenous methylprednisolone. Libraries were constructed in a second round of multiplex PCR, after which size selection and purification were performed. Paired-end sequencing of the libraries was performed with 100 bp reads on an Illumina HiSeq2000. SOAPnuke was used to process the raw data, removing reads that contained adapters or uncalled bases, had a mean Phred below 15, or lacked an exact match to the constant primer or identifier. High-quality paired reads were merged with COPE v1.2.5, and unique nucleotide sequences were defined as clonotypes. Clonotypes were aligned to IMGT TRBV, TRBD and TRBJ reference segments using MiTCR v1.1. Analysis was restricted to V-J combinations with a frequency above 0.0001, which covered just over 98% of repertoires. The TCS score was defined as the ratio of F50 (clonal expansion) to E x V (chaos), calculated using BLOSUM62-based TCRdist between CDR3 peptides within each V-J. Welch's t-statistics and random forest reduced around 520 V-J features to 13, which were used in a naive Bayes classifier (R e1071). No statistical method was used to set the sample size in advance, and investigators knew the group allocation. According to the paper, TCR Vbeta CDR3 sequencing was carried out on over 130 peripheral blood samples, which came from fewer than 50 ophthalmopathy, approximately 78 hyperthyroidism and around 17 progressor patients.

This clonotype was sampled from a woman in her thirties with Graves disease. Donor details come from another sample of the same person, matched by shared clones. This sequence uses TRBV18 and TRBJ1-1, with the D gene uncertain. Specimen: peripheral blood mononuclear cells (PBMCs), collected at new diagnosis, from a patient treated with antithyroid drugs. The CDR3 loop reads CASSPLGYYTEAFF. At the DNA level, the sequence is TGTGCCAGCTCACCGTTGGGGTACTACACTGAAGCTTTCTTT.